The 4 T cell receptor beta chains given below trace back to one sample, sequenced in a study of cytomegalovirus exposure and HLA in healthy donors. The assay was immunoSEQ multiplex PCR, and TCRdb's table has in-frame clones only and misses some. This sample has 150,000 to 200,000 clones, with 80% to 85% found just once. The sample was PBMCs. The source is a man aged 30 to 45 in good health and CMV-seropositive.

This chain links TRBV29-1 with TRBJ2-3, with no clear D. There are 10 residues in the CDR3. V lost 5 bases and J lost 5, with 5 bases in between. CDR1 is SQVTM and CDR2 is ANQGSEA in the germline V gene. The CDR3 DNA reads TGCAGCGTTCCGGGAGATACGCAGTATTTT. This sequence encodes CSVPGDTQYF.

This clone was observed a single time. This sequence joins TRBV28 and TRBJ1-5, with D maybe TRBD1 (5 bases). Germline-derived CDR1 and CDR2 are MDHEN and SYDVKM. This CDR3 region has 14 residues. V was cut by 6 bases and J by 0 bases, with 9 bases left in between. Here the CDR3 reads CASRGTISNQPQHF. The DNA of the CDR3 is TGTGCCAGCAGGGGGACTATTAGCAATCAGCCCCAGCATTTT.

This clone was seen a few times. The chain is built from TRBV18 and TRBJ1-1; D is uncertain. This CDR3 is 13 amino acids long. CDR1 and CDR2 from the germline V gene are KGHSH and LQKENI. The V end was cut by 6 bases, the J end by 1 base, with 9 bases between. CDR3: CASSWSTNTEAFF. The CDR3 DNA reads TGTGCCAGCTCGTGGAGCACGAACACTGAAGCTTTCTTT. The full variable domain, rest sourced from reference TRBV18 and TRBJ1-1, is NAGVMQNPRHLVRRRGQEARLRCSPMKGHSHVYWYRQLPEEGLKFMVYLQKENIIDESGMPKERFSAEFPKEGPSILRIQQVVRGDSAAYFCASSWSTNTEAFFGQGTRLTVV.

This clone was observed once. This rearrangement joins TRBV5-1 to TRBJ1-6; possible D gene TRBD1, 6 bases. Germline assignment: CDR1 SGHRS and CDR2 YFSETQ. This CDR3 spans 14 amino acids. The germline V and J ends were trimmed by 7 bases and 7 bases, with 15 bases remaining between them. Here the CDR3 reads CASGRGQGNSPLHF. The CDR3 nucleotides read TGCGCCAGCGGGAGGGGACAAGGGAATTCACCCCTCCACTTT.